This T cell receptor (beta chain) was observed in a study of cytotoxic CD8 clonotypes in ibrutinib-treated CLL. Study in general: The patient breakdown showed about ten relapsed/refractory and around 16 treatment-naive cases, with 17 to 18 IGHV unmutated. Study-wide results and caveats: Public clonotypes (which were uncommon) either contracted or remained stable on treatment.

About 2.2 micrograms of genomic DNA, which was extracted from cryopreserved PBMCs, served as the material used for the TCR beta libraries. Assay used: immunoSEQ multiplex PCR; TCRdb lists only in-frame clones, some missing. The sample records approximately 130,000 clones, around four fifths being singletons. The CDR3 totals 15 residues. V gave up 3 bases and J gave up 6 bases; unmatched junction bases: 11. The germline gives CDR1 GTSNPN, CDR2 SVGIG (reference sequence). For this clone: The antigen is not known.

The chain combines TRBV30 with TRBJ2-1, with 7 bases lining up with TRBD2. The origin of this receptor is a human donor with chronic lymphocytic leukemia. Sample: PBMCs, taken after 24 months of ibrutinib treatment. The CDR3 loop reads CAWSFVAGDANEQFF. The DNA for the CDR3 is TGTGCCTGGAGCTTTGTGGCGGGGGACGCCAATGAGCAGTTCTTC.